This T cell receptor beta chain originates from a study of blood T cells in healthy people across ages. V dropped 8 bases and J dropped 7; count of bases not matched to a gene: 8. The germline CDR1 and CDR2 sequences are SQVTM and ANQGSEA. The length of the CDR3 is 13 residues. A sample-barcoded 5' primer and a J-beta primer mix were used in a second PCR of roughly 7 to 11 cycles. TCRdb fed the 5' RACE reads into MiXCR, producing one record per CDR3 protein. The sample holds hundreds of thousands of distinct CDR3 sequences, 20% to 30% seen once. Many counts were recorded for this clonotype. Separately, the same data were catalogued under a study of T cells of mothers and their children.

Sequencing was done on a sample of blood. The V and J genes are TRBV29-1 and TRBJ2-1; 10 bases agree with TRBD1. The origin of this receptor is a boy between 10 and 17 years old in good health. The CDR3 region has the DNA TGCAGCATCCGGGACAGGGGTGGAAATGAGCAGTTCTTC. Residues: CSIRDRGGNEQFF.